The 21 T cell receptor beta chains reported below all come from one sample, sequenced in a study of T cells in Graves' hyperthyroidism and ophthalmopathy. Amplified TCR beta CDR3 regions came from RNA transcripts. A first-round RT-PCR of the TCR CDR3 used the HTBI primer set. TCRdb recomputed calls from the multiplex PCR reads with MiXCR, one row per CDR3 protein. This sample has about 500,000 distinct CDR3 sequences, with around 15% found just once. The sample was blood. The receptors were sampled from a young woman with Graves' hyperthyroidism.

This clonotype was recorded a few times. The chain links TRBV11-2 to TRBJ2-1; tentatively, D is TRBD2 (5 bases). The CDR3 is 13 amino acids. Between the trimmed V and J ends, which lost 1 base and 9 bases, there was a span of 10 bases. CDR1 is SGHAT and CDR2 is FQNNGV in the germline V gene. DNA of the CDR3: TGTGCCAGCAGCTTAGGGCTAGCACGTGAGCAGTTCTTC. It encodes CASSLGLAREQFF.

Ten or more counts support this clonotype. The chain couples TRBV20-1 to TRBJ1-2, with D uncertain. V lost 0 bases and J 2 bases, leaving 7 bases between the germline ends. CDR1 is DFQATT, CDR2 SNEGSKA, per germline (reference sequence). This CDR3 has 13 amino acids. CDR3 sequence reads: CSARDLGNYGYTF. The CDR3 region has the DNA TGCAGTGCTAGAGATCTGGGGAACTATGGCTACACCTTC.

With respect to this clonotype: One base away lies a much larger clone, so this may be a sequencing read error. The chain recombines TRBV20-1 with TRBJ2-1, with a possible D match to TRBD2 (6 bases). The germline CDR1 and CDR2 sequences are DFQATT and SNEGSKA (reference sequence). There are 13 residues in the CDR3. Trimming stripped 1 base from V and 10 bases from J, with 14 bases between. For the CDR3, the DNA is TGCAGTGCTAGAGGAAGACTAGTTGGCGAGCAGTTCTTC. Its translation is CSARGRLVGEQFF.

This clonotype was seen a handful of times. DNA of the CDR3: TGCAGCGTTGAACGGTTCCAAGAGACCCAGTACTTC. Protein: CSVERFQETQYF. This sequence joins TRBV29-1 and TRBJ2-5; unclear D gene. The CDR3 consists of 12 residues. Per germline, CDR1 SQVTM and CDR2 ANQGSEA. V was trimmed by 2 bases and J by 1 base, leaving 5 bases between them.

This clonotype was found many times. J is TRBJ2-5 and V is TRBV4-1; D remains unclear. The ends were cut back, 1 base at V and 5 bases at J, with 14 bases in the middle. The CDR3 is 15 amino acids. Germline CDR1 reads MGHRA; CDR2 reads YSYEKL. CDR3 sequence (DNA): TGCGCCAGCAGCCAAGTGGTCGGGCTGGGGGAGACCCAGTACTTC. This gives the protein CASSQVVGLGETQYF.

V is TRBV20-1 and J is TRBJ1-1, with 7 bases that match TRBD1. This CDR3 has 14 amino acids. Germline CDR1 and CDR2: DFQATT and SNEGSKA (reference sequence). The V gene end was trimmed by 6 bases and the J gene end by 4 bases; junction bases not matched to a gene: 11. The CDR3 protein is CSALDPQGPTEAFF. The CDR3 nucleotides read TGCAGTGCCTTAGACCCACAGGGGCCCACTGAAGCTTTCTTT.

This clonotype was seen at least ten times. This chain connects TRBV20-1 to TRBJ1-5; 10 bases agree with TRBD1. J gave up 4 bases and V 3 bases, and 6 bases lay outside the gene matches. The CDR3 extends over 15 amino acids. CDR1 is DFQATT, CDR2 SNEGSKA, per germline (reference sequence). The CDR3 nucleotides read TGCAGTGCTAGTCGCGGACAGGGGGGGAATCAGCCCCAGCATTTT. Its translation is CSASRGQGGNQPQHF.

This clonotype appeared a few times. The chain has TRBV2 and TRBJ1-1; D gene unclear. Deletions cut 4 bases from V and 3 bases from J, with 21 bases between. The germline V gene encodes CDR1 SNHLY and CDR2 FYNNEI. This CDR3 region has 17 residues. For the CDR3, the DNA is TGTGCCAGCAGTGGGAGACGAGGGAGACTTGGGCACACTGAAGCTTTCTTT. This translates into CASSGRRGRLGHTEAFF.

This clonotype was picked up a small number of times. CDR3 sequence: CASSERYPSNQPQHF. Here the CDR3 DNA reads TGTGCCAGCAGTGAAAGGTATCCGAGCAATCAGCCCCAGCATTTT. The J gene is TRBJ1-5, the V gene TRBV6-1; D gene ambiguous. The CDR3 contains 15 residues. Germline V gene lookup returns CDR1 MNHNS and CDR2 SASEGT. V lost 2 bases and J lost 1, with 9 bases in between.

This clonotype was observed at least ten times. The chain is built from TRBV3-1 and TRBJ2-5, with D tentatively TRBD1 or TRBD2 (5 bases each). Germline V lookup: CDR1 LGHDT, CDR2 YNNKEL (reference sequence). Trimming took off 6 bases at V and 2 bases at J, with 16 bases between the two ends. The CDR3 covers 15 residues. CDR3 DNA sequence: TGTGCCAGCAGTCGGGACGGCCGTGCACAAGAGACCCAGTACTTC. It specifies CASSRDGRAQETQYF.

In this sample, this clonotype turned up a few times. The chain carries TRBV6-1 and TRBJ2-1, with TRBD2 matching 10 bases. In germline, CDR1 is MNHNS, CDR2 SASEGT. V was clipped by 5 bases and J by 7 bases; unmatched bases: 5. The CDR3 is 14 residues long. The CDR3 bases are TGTGCCAGCAGTCAGGGACTAGCGTGGAATGAGCAGTTCTTC. It encodes CASSQGLAWNEQFF.

This clonotype came up many times. V usage is TRBV12-3 or TRBV12-4 and J usage is TRBJ1-5, with D perhaps TRBD1 (5 bases). V lost 3 bases and J 5 bases, leaving 11 bases between the germline ends. The CDR3 has 14 amino acids. The CDR3 here is CASSFSGDDQPQHF. CDR3 bases: TGTGCCAGCAGTTTTTCGGGGGACGATCAGCCCCAGCATTTT.

Many counts were recorded for this clonotype. This chain uses TRBV10-2 with TRBJ1-5; D call uncertain. The CDR3 covers 16 residues. Trimming removed 3 bases at V and 0 bases at J, with 12 bases between. CDR1 is WSHSY and CDR2 is SAAADI in the germline V gene. The CDR3 nucleotides read TGCGCCAGCAGTGAACCCGGACGGCATAGCAATCAGCCCCAGCATTTT. Translating it yields CASSEPGRHSNQPQHF.

This clonotype was observed a few times. The J gene is TRBJ2-1, the V gene TRBV30; 9 bases fit TRBD2. The CDR3 is 15 amino acids. Germline V gene sequence: CDR1 GTSNPN, CDR2 SVGIG (reference sequence). With 3 bases clipped from V and 7 bases from J, the junction kept 10 bases outside the gene matches. The CDR3 DNA reads TGTGCCTGGAGGGGGATTAGCGGGGGTCTTAATGAGCAGTTCTTC. This codes for CAWRGISGGLNEQFF.

The chain combines TRBV24-1 with TRBJ2-5; no clear D. In germline, CDR1 is KGHDR, CDR2 SFDVKD. The CDR3 runs to 15 residues. V lost 5 bases and J 0 bases, leaving 12 bases between the germline ends. CDR3 bases: TGTGCCACCAGTGGTACGACTGAGTACCAAGAGACCCAGTACTTC. Its translation is CATSGTTEYQETQYF.

In its sample, this clonotype was seen many times. This chain uses TRBV12-3 or TRBV12-4 with TRBJ2-3; weak D call: TRBD2 (6 bases). The V and J ends lost 0 bases and 1 base respectively, with 11 bases between them. This CDR3 has 16 amino acids. The CDR3 is CASSLALRGGTDTQYF. The CDR3 DNA follows: TGTGCCAGCAGTTTAGCCCTGCGGGGAGGCACAGATACGCAGTATTTT.

This clonotype has only a few counts. This chain links TRBV4-1 with TRBJ2-7; 10 positions match TRBD2. The CDR3 contains 16 residues. Per the germline V gene, CDR1 is MGHRA and CDR2 is YSYEKL. The junction had 2 bases not matched to a gene; V was cut back by 0 bases and J by 0 bases. CDR3 amino acids: CASSQESSGSSYEQYF. The CDR3, as DNA: TGCGCCAGCAGCCAAGAGTCTAGCGGGAGCTCCTACGAGCAGTACTTC.

There are many counts of this clonotype. The gene calls are TRBV7-2 and TRBJ2-7; TRBD2 agrees at 7 bases. This CDR3 has 15 residues. Germline V gene data show CDR1 as SGHTA and CDR2 as FQGNSA. Germline trimming cut 5 bases from V and 0 bases from J; bases unmatched to any gene: 7. Written as DNA, the CDR3 is TGTGCCAGCAGCGAAGGACTAGGGAGCTCCTACGAGCAGTACTTC. Amino acids: CASSEGLGSSYEQYF.

This clonotype was seen only a few times. This chain links TRBV20-1 with TRBJ2-1; 10 bases map to TRBD2. This CDR3 spans 13 amino acids. CDR1 and CDR2 (germline): DFQATT, SNEGSKA (reference sequence). DNA of the CDR3: TGCAGACCAGCGGGAGGGTCCTACAATGAGCAGTTCTTC. This encodes CRPAGGSYNEQFF.

The chain is built from TRBV30 and TRBJ2-7, with D unresolved. The tail of the sequence fits TRBJ2-1 better, so the J call may be wrong. Germline V gives CDR1 GTSNPN, CDR2 SVGIG (reference sequence). This CDR3 region has 11 residues. For the CDR3, the DNA is TGTGCCTGGAGTGCCACCTACGAGCAGTTCTTC. This gives the protein CAWSATYEQFF.

This clonotype was seen many times. This rearrangement joins TRBV7-9 to TRBJ2-1; TRBD1 matches at 8 bases. The V segment lost 4 bases and the J segment 10 bases; nucleotides outside the gene matches: 15. In germline, CDR1 is SEHNR, CDR2 FQNEAQ (reference sequence). The CDR3 spans 16 residues. The CDR3 coding sequence is TGTGCCAGCAGCTCAACGGACAGGGTCTTAATTAGGGAGCAGTTCTTC. Its protein is CASSSTDRVLIREQFF. Based on the CDR3 plus reference TRBV7-9 and TRBJ2-1, the full variable domain is DTGVSQNPRHKITKRGQNVTFRCDPISEHNRLYWYRQTLGQGPEFLTYFQNEAQLEKSRLLSDRFSAERPKGSFSTLEIQRTEQGDSAMYLCASSSTDRVLIREQFFGPGTRLTVL.